This passage covers 32 T cell receptor beta chains from one sample sequenced in a study of T cells in Graves' hyperthyroidism and ophthalmopathy (dated by TCRdb to the late 2010s). Receptor libraries were prepared by multiplex PCR. Sequenced using an Illumina HiSeq 2000. Amplification of TCR beta CDR3 regions was carried out from RNA transcripts. For the first round of RT-PCR on the TCR CDR3, the HTBI primer set was used together with the Qiagen OneStep RT-PCR kit. TCRdb cleaned the public reads at Q25 with fastp, built clones with MiXCR and kept in-frame beta chains. Each CDR3 protein gets just one entry, which takes the most common genes and DNA from the rows behind it. The sample includes approximately 740,000 distinct CDR3 sequences, with 12% to 15% observed a single time. The top ten constitute roughly a tenth of the sample. Sequenced material: blood. The source is a woman aged 18-29 years with Graves' hyperthyroidism.

This clonotype was found many times. This chain joins TRBV2 and TRBJ1-5; D is ambiguous. V shed 3 bases and J shed 6 bases, with 6 bases lying between them. CDR3 length: 12 amino acids. The germline gives CDR1 SNHLY, CDR2 FYNNEI. As DNA, the CDR3 is TGTGCCAGCAGTGACGAATTTCAGCCCCAGCATTTT. Its translation is CASSDEFQPQHF.

This clonotype was observed at least ten times. The V and J genes are TRBV20-1 and TRBJ1-1, with 7 bases lining up with TRBD1. Germline V gene data show CDR1 as DFQATT and CDR2 as SNEGSKA (reference sequence). V was pared by 3 bases and J by 6 bases, with 7 bases of the junction left unmatched. The CDR3 is 13 amino acids. The CDR3 sequence: CSASAGGYAEAFF. Written as DNA, the CDR3 is TGCAGTGCTAGTGCAGGGGGATACGCTGAAGCTTTCTTT.

This clonotype was counted at least ten times. The chain combines TRBV10-3 with TRBJ2-3; D possibly uses TRBD1 or TRBD2 (5 bases each). Germline V lookup: CDR1 ENHRY, CDR2 SYGVKD. This CDR3 is built from 16 residues. With 2 bases removed from V and 4 bases from J, the gap between germline ends came to 16 bases. In DNA form, the CDR3 reads TGTGCCATCAGTGAGCGGGACGCAAGTGGTCCAGATACGCAGTATTTT. Protein product: CAISERDASGPDTQYF.

This clonotype has a count of ten or more. The genes are TRBV2 and TRBJ2-3; 10 positions agree with TRBD2. The CDR3 runs 15 residues. Per the germline V gene, CDR1 is SNHLY and CDR2 is FYNNEI. With V trimmed by 1 base and J by 8 bases, 6 bases remained unmatched. The CDR3 sequence: CASSEENASGGTQYF. The DNA for the CDR3 is TGTGCCAGCAGTGAAGAAAACGCTAGCGGGGGTACGCAGTATTTT. The full variable domain, its missing parts supplied by reference TRBV2 and TRBJ2-3, is EPEVTQTPSHQVTQMGQEVILRCVPISNHLYFYWYRQILGQKVEFLVSFYNNEISEKSEIFDDQFSVERPDGSNFTLKIRSTKLEDSAMYFCASSEENASGGTQYFGPGTRLTVL.

This clonotype has a count of ten or more. The chain links TRBV28 to TRBJ1-5; D unresolved. The CDR3 runs to 14 residues. Germline V gives CDR1 MDHEN, CDR2 SYDVKM. V lost 4 bases, J lost 0 bases, and 7 bases lay in between. CDR3 sequence reads: CASSYGHSNQPQHF. The CDR3 DNA reads TGTGCCAGCAGTTACGGGCATAGCAATCAGCCCCAGCATTTT.

This clonotype was recorded a few times. V is TRBV6-1 and J is TRBJ2-1; D possibly matches TRBD1 or TRBD2 (6 bases each). Germline V gives CDR1 MNHNS, CDR2 SASEGT. Trimming pared 7 bases from V and 10 bases from J, leaving 14 bases between. The length of the CDR3 is 12 residues. This CDR3 is CASTAAGGEQFF. In DNA, the CDR3 is TGTGCCAGCACCGCCGCCGGGGGCGAGCAGTTCTTC.

This clonotype was observed many times. This rearrangement joins TRBV12-3 or TRBV12-4 to TRBJ2-1, with D uncertain. V lost 3 bases and J lost 10, with 7 bases in between. The CDR3 is 11 residues long. CDR3 region: CASSFGWEQFF. CDR3 nucleotide sequence: TGTGCCAGCAGTTTCGGTTGGGAGCAGTTCTTC.

Regarding this clonotype: This could be a read error, since a much larger clone is one nucleotide away. Since the CDR3 does not end with the conserved phenylalanine or tryptophan, this likely comes from a read error. This chain connects TRBV20-1 to TRBJ2-7, with 11 bases that match TRBD2. CDR1 DFQATT and CDR2 SNEGSKA come from the germline V gene (reference sequence). The J segment lost 6 bases and the V segment lost 3 bases, leaving 13 bases of the junction unmatched. CDR3 length: 16 amino acids. This CDR3 is CSARTSGISLLGEQYL. In DNA, the CDR3 is TGCAGTGCTAGGACTAGCGGGATTAGTTTACTTGGCGAGCAGTACCTC.

This chain uses TRBV2 with TRBJ2-5, with D tentatively TRBD1 (5 bases). The CDR3 runs to 12 residues. Trimming removed 6 bases at V and 8 bases at J, with 13 bases between. The germline CDR1 and CDR2 sequences are SNHLY and FYNNEI. The chain's CDR3 is CASRQALRTQYF. The CDR3 region has the DNA TGTGCCAGCAGACAGGCCCTGCGTACCCAGTACTTC.

At least ten counts were recorded for this clonotype. The chain uses TRBV5-8 and TRBJ1-5, with D unclear. Germline CDR1 is SGHTS and CDR2 is YDEGEE. The V end lost 2 bases, the J end lost 4 bases, and 10 bases lay between the germline ends. CDR3 size: 14 residues. The CDR3 loop is CASSFWVSNQPQHF. For the CDR3, the DNA is TGTGCCAGCAGCTTCTGGGTTTCGAATCAGCCCCAGCATTTT. Full variable domain (outside the CDR3, taken from reference TRBV5-8 and TRBJ1-5): EAGVTQSPTHLIKTRGQQATLRCSPISGHTSVYWYQQALGLGLQFLLWYDEGEERNRGNFPPRFSGRQFPNYSSELNVNALELEDSALYLCASSFWVSNQPQHFGDGTRLSIL.

The V call is TRBV11-3, the J call TRBJ2-6; maybe TRBD1 (6 bases). This CDR3 spans 17 amino acids. V gave up 5 bases and J gave up 0 bases, with 14 bases separating them. CDR1 and CDR2 (germline): SGHNT, YENEEA. The CDR3 reads CASSPSDSSSGANVLTF. Written as DNA, the CDR3 is TGTGCCAGCAGCCCGTCGGACAGTAGCTCTGGGGCCAACGTCCTGACTTTC.

At least ten counts were recorded for this clonotype. V gene TRBV27 combines with J gene TRBJ2-2; no definite D call. CDR3 size: 12 residues. V lost 5 bases, J lost 5 bases, and 6 bases lay in between. Germline lookup yields CDR1 MNHEY and CDR2 SMNVEV (reference sequence). The CDR3 spells CASSPQTGELFF. In DNA form, the CDR3 reads TGTGCCAGCAGTCCCCAAACCGGGGAGCTGTTTTTT.

V gene TRBV27 combines with J gene TRBJ2-2; D unclear. CDR3 length: 14 amino acids. V gave up 5 bases and J gave up 2 bases, with 9 bases separating them. Germline assignment: CDR1 MNHEY and CDR2 SMNVEV (reference sequence). The CDR3 DNA reads as TGTGCCAGCAGTGAAAGGGCTAACACCGGGGAGCTGTTTTTT. Protein: CASSERANTGELFF.

This clonotype was counted many times. This chain links TRBV7-8 with TRBJ2-5; D not certain. Trimming removed 5 bases from V and 5 bases from J, with 12 bases in between. The CDR3 sequence is 13 residues long. Germline V gives CDR1 SGHVS, CDR2 FQNEAQ. The CDR3: CASSLDGWETQYF. CDR3 coding DNA: TGTGCCAGCAGCCTTGATGGGTGGGAGACCCAGTACTTC.

This clonotype was picked up many times. The CDR3, as DNA: TGTGCCAGCAGTTCCGGGACAGGGGGCCTCGAAGAGACCCAGTACTTC. Protein: CASSSGTGGLEETQYF. J is TRBJ2-5 and V is TRBV6-1; 12 bases align to TRBD1. CDR1 MNHNS and CDR2 SASEGT come from the germline V gene. This CDR3 comprises 16 residues. V dropped 5 bases and J dropped 3; count of bases not matched to a gene: 7.

The V gene is TRBV14, the J gene TRBJ2-1; maybe TRBD1 (5 bases). The ends were cut back, 0 bases at V and 8 bases at J, with 20 bases in the middle. CDR1 and CDR2 (germline): SGHDN, FVKESK. This CDR3 comprises 17 residues. The CDR3 spells CASSQDWGVVQIHEQFF. In DNA form, the CDR3 reads TGTGCCAGCAGCCAAGATTGGGGCGTCGTTCAAATCCATGAGCAGTTCTTC.

This clonotype has ten or more counts. The V call is TRBV18, the J call TRBJ1-1; no clear D gene. CDR1 is KGHSH, CDR2 LQKENI, per germline. There are 11 residues in the CDR3. The V end lost 5 bases, the J end lost 7 bases, and 8 bases lay between the germline ends. Written as DNA, the CDR3 is TGTGCCAGCTCATCCTCTGGTGAAGCTTTCTTT. This gives the protein CASSSSGEAFF.

The chain couples TRBV6-5 to TRBJ2-3; D is perhaps TRBD1 or TRBD2 (6 bases each). V was clipped by 1 base and J by 2 bases, with 19 bases between them. Germline CDR1 is MNHEY and CDR2 is SVGAGI. The CDR3 spans 18 residues. The CDR3 protein is CASSYLGRDTTSTDTQYF. Written as DNA, the CDR3 is TGTGCCAGCAGTTACTTGGGGCGGGACACAACTTCCACAGATACGCAGTATTTT.

This clonotype was counted a few times. The chain couples TRBV19 to TRBJ2-3; D possibly uses TRBD1 or TRBD2 (5 bases each). The CDR3 loop spans 13 amino acids. The germline CDR1 and CDR2 sequences are LNHDA and SQIVND (reference sequence). V lost 3 bases and J lost 6, with 10 bases in between. CDR3 in amino acids: CASSIQGGDTQYF. The CDR3 nucleotides are TGTGCCAGTAGTATTCAGGGCGGGGATACGCAGTATTTT.

The chain couples TRBV10-3 to TRBJ2-6, with no clear D. Per the germline V gene, CDR1 is ENHRY and CDR2 is SYGVKD. V was trimmed by 2 bases and J by 4 bases, leaving 9 bases between them. CDR3 size: 15 residues. Here the CDR3 DNA reads TGTGCCATCAGTGAGAAGTCCCCGGGGGCCAACGTCCTGACTTTC. Protein: CAISEKSPGANVLTF.

V gene TRBV19 combines with J gene TRBJ2-3, with no clear D. The CDR3 has 13 residues. Trimming removed 10 bases at V and 5 bases at J, with 16 bases between. Germline V CDR1 and CDR2: LNHDA, SQIVND (reference sequence). The DNA of the CDR3 is TGTGCCACGTTTCCCCGGTGGGGAGATACGCAGTATTTT. Translated, it gives CATFPRWGDTQYF.

This clonotype was picked up many times. The V gene is TRBV28, the J gene TRBJ1-2, with D possibly TRBD1 on 6 matching bases. Per germline, CDR1 MDHEN and CDR2 SYDVKM. Trimming left V 10 bases short and J 8 bases short, with 23 bases between. The CDR3 totals 14 residues. In nucleotides, the CDR3 is TGTGCCATCAAACCGGACAGTCAAGGCGGAGGCTACACCTTC. It codes for CAIKPDSQGGGYTF.

This clonotype was seen repeatedly, ten times or more. The chain is built from TRBV5-1 and TRBJ2-5, with a weak D call TRBD2 (6 bases). Germline CDR1 SGHRS, CDR2 YFSETQ. The CDR3 runs 17 residues. Trimming shortened V by 1 base and J by 7 bases, and 23 bases separated the two germline ends. CDR3 loop: CASSLPFRLGSPGTQYF. CDR3 coding DNA: TGCGCCAGCAGCTTGCCCTTCCGACTAGGAAGCCCGGGGACCCAGTACTTC.

The V call is TRBV11-2, the J call TRBJ2-3; D is unresolved. V lost 4 bases and J lost 2, with 16 bases in between. CDR1 and CDR2 (germline): SGHAT, FQNNGV. The CDR3 extends over 16 amino acids. CDR3 DNA: TGTGCCAGCAGCTGCCCCCCCCCGGGCCACACAGATACGCAGTATTTT. Its translation: CASSCPPPGHTDTQYF.

This clonotype was detected only a few times. This chain links TRBV30 with TRBJ2-7; tentative D call: TRBD2 (6 bases). The CDR3 loop spans 14 amino acids. V lost 2 bases and J 4 bases, leaving 15 bases between the germline ends. The V gene's germline CDR1 is GTSNPN and CDR2 SVGIG (reference sequence). The DNA for the CDR3 is TGTGCCTGGAGTCTGGGGGGAAGGATTTACGAGCAGTACTTC. It yields the protein CAWSLGGRIYEQYF. Looking up the rest from reference TRBV30 and TRBJ2-7 gives the full variable domain: SQTIHQWPATLVQPVGSPLSLECTVEGTSNPNLYWYRQAAGRGLQLLFYSVGIGQISSEVPQNLSASRPQDRQFILSSKKLLLSDSGFYLCAWSLGGRIYEQYFGPGTRLTVT.

The chain has TRBV7-3 and TRBJ2-4, with TRBD1 matching 9 bases. The CDR3 runs to 13 residues. Germline trimming cut 8 bases from V and 8 bases from J; bases unmatched to any gene: 7. Germline CDR1 SGHTA, CDR2 FQGTGA. In DNA, the CDR3 is TGTGCCAGCGGTTGGGACAGGGACGACATTCAGTACTTC. Its translation is CASGWDRDDIQYF.

This clonotype appeared many times. The chain joins TRBV20-1 to TRBJ2-7, with 14 bases that match TRBD2. With 6 bases clipped from V and 4 bases from J, the junction kept 5 bases outside the gene matches. The CDR3 runs 14 residues. Germline values: CDR1 DFQATT, CDR2 SNEGSKA (reference sequence). CDR3 loop: CSAPGLAGVYEQYF. CDR3 in DNA: TGCAGTGCCCCGGGACTAGCGGGGGTTTACGAGCAGTACTTC.

Details on this clonotype: Being one base from a much bigger clone, this may be a read error. V and J are TRBV5-1 and TRBJ1-1; perhaps TRBD1 as D (5 bases). The CDR3 spans 18 residues. CDR1 and CDR2 (germline): SGHRS, YFSETQ. CDR3 coding DNA: TGCGCCAGCAGCTTGGAGGGTAGCGGACACGGGATGAACATTGAAGCTTTCTTT. It codes for CASSLEGSGHGMNIEAFF.

Comment on this clonotype: It may be a read error: a sequence one base away is much more abundant. CDR3: CVTRILAYNEQFF. CDR3 sequence (DNA): TGTGTCACTCGGATACTAGCTTACAATGAGCAGTTCTTC. The J gene is TRBJ2-1, the V gene TRBV11-2; a possible D gene is TRBD2 (6 bases). CDR3 length: 13 residues. The germline V gene has CDR1 SGHAT and CDR2 FQNNGV. Together with reference TRBV11-2 and TRBJ2-1, the CDR3 gives the full variable domain: EAGVAQSPRYKIIEKRQSVAFWCNPISGHATLYWYQQILGQGPKLLIQFQNNGVVDDSQLPKDRFSAERLKGVDSTLKIQPAKLEDSAVYLCVTRILAYNEQFFGPGTRLTVL.

This clonotype was counted ten times or more. V and J are TRBV28 and TRBJ2-7; D is unresolved. The CDR3 contains 11 residues. CDR1 MDHEN and CDR2 SYDVKM come from the germline V gene. Trimming removed 1 base from V and 6 bases from J, with 4 bases in between. For the CDR3, the DNA is TGTGCCAGCAGTTTATTCTTCGAGCAGTACTTC. It codes for CASSLFFEQYF.

In this sample, this clonotype turned up many times. V and J are TRBV7-9 and TRBJ1-1, with TRBD1 matching over 7 bases. The CDR3 consists of 22 residues. Germline CDR1 SEHNR, CDR2 FQNEAQ (reference sequence). Losses at the gene ends were 1 base for V and 0 bases for J; bases not matched to a gene: 23. CDR3 nucleotides: TGTGCCAGCAGCTTAGAGTTGAGGTTGGAGACAGGGTTTCGGGCCATGAACACTGAAGCTTTCTTT. Protein: CASSLELRLETGFRAMNTEAFF.

This clonotype was recorded many times. The rearrangement uses TRBV6-2 or TRBV6-3 and TRBJ1-2; D uncertain. Per germline, CDR1 MNHEY and CDR2 SVGEGT. Trimming pared 1 base from V and 4 bases from J, leaving 13 bases between. The CDR3 runs 15 residues. The CDR3 sequence: CASSYWTDEPYGYTF. As DNA, the CDR3 is TGTGCCAGCAGTTACTGGACGGACGAACCCTATGGCTACACCTTC.